This T cell receptor beta chain was obtained from a study of T cell responses to AZD1222 COVID-19 vaccine. The repertoire was sequenced with immunoSEQ multiplex PCR; TCRdb's copy has only in-frame clones and lacks some. The table lists 110,000 or so clones, approximately 86% of them singletons. This CDR3 region has 16 residues. Germline CDR1 and CDR2: SEHNR and FQNEAQ (reference sequence). Trimming removed 4 bases at V and 2 bases at J, with 16 bases between. The J gene is TRBJ2-3, the V gene TRBV7-9; TRBD2 might be the D (6 bases). This clonotype was sampled from an adult who received the AZD1222 COVID-19 vaccine. This specimen was peripheral blood, taken 28 days after the second AZD1222 dose. CDR3 residues: CASSSLAWGFTDTQYF. The CDR3 DNA reads TGTGCCAGCAGCTCCCTAGCGTGGGGGTTCACAGATACGCAGTATTTT.